This TCR beta chain originates from a study of shared clonotypes between healthy human individuals. Germline CDR1 SGDLS, CDR2 YYNGEE. V shed 3 bases, J shed 6 bases, and the junction held 12 bases outside the gene matches. CDR3 size: 18 residues. Using immunoSEQ multiplex PCR, the repertoire was profiled, and TCRdb retains in-frame clones only, with some absent. The data hold 900,000 to 1,200,000 clones, with 75% to 80% observed a single time. What was sequenced was memory CD4+ T cells from PBMCs. Subset of the sample: CD45RA-negative fraction. V is TRBV9 and J is TRBJ2-3; TRBD2 agrees at 14 bases. The clonotype originates from a man in his late teens or twenties in good health. Some clones in this sample may be carry-over from other donors' samples. CDR3 protein: CASSAQRGTSGSYDTQYF. CDR3 DNA: TGTGCCAGCAGCGCCCAGAGAGGGACTAGCGGGAGCTATGATACGCAGTATTTT. The full variable domain, in which reference TRBV9 and TRBJ2-3 provide the parts outside the CDR3, is DSGVTQTPKHLITATGQRVTLRCSPRSGDLSVYWYQQSLDQGLQFLIQYYNGEERAKGNILERFSAQQFPDLHSELNLSSLELGDSALYFCASSAQRGTSGSYDTQYFGPGTRLTVL.